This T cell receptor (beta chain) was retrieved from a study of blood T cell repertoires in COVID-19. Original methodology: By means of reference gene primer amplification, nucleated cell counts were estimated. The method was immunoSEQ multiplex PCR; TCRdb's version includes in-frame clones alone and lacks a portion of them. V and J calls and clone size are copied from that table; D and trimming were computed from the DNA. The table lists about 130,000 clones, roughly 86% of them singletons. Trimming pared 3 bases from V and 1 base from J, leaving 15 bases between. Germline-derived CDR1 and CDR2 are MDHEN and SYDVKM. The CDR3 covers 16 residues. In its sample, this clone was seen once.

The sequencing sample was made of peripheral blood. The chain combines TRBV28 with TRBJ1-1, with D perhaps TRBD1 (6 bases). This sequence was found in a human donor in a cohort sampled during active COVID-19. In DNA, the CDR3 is TGTGCCAGCAGTTTTATTACCAGGGGTCGGAACACTGAAGCTTTCTTT. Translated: CASSFITRGRNTEAFF.